Each of the 12 T cell receptor beta chains below was sequenced from the same sample in a study of cytomegalovirus exposure and HLA in healthy donors. Generated by immunoSEQ multiplex PCR, the TCRdb table keeps only in-frame clones and is missing some. Of around 220,000 clones in the sample, approximately 88% are singletons; the top ten hold around 15%. Material for sequencing was PBMCs. Every receptor here comes from a woman between 25 and 40 years old in good health and CMV-seropositive.

The V gene is TRBV11-2, the J gene TRBJ2-7; D gene unclear. CDR1 and CDR2 (germline): SGHAT, FQNNGV. V dropped 0 bases and J dropped 2 bases, with 8 bases sitting between them. CDR3 length: 14 amino acids. The CDR3 DNA follows: TGTGCCAGCAGCTTAGATCTCGGTGCCTACGAGCAGTACTTC. Translated: CASSLDLGAYEQYF.

J is TRBJ2-1 and V is TRBV25-1; 14 nucleotides match TRBD2. V dropped 3 bases and J dropped 6; count of bases not matched to a gene: 10. In germline, CDR1 is MGHDK, CDR2 SYGVNS. The CDR3 is 18 amino acids. The DNA for the CDR3 is TGTGCCAGCAGTGATCCCCAAGAGACTAGCGGGGGGGCCAATGAGCAGTTCTTC. It codes for CASSDPQETSGGANEQFF.

The chain combines TRBV12-5 with TRBJ2-7, with 8 bases fitting TRBD1. With V trimmed by 4 bases and J by 5 bases, 4 bases remained unmatched. The germline V gene encodes CDR1 LGHNT and CDR2 FRNRAP. The CDR3 sequence is 13 residues long. CDR3 DNA sequence: TGTGCTAGTGGTTCCACAGGGGGTCACGAGCAGTACTTC. Protein sequence: CASGSTGGHEQYF.

The rearrangement joins TRBV30 to TRBJ1-4; 10 positions agree with TRBD1. The CDR3 contains 16 residues. Germline V gives CDR1 GTSNPN, CDR2 SVGIG (reference sequence). V shed 1 base, J shed 7 bases, and the junction held 9 bases outside the gene matches. The CDR3 here is CAWSDRPGQGFEKLFF. CDR3 coding DNA: TGTGCCTGGAGTGACCGGCCGGGACAGGGGTTTGAAAAACTGTTTTTT.

The V and J genes are TRBV29-1 and TRBJ1-2; a weak D match, TRBD1 (5 bases). V lost 1 base and J lost 7, with 10 bases in between. The CDR3 totals 12 residues. Germline V gives CDR1 SQVTM, CDR2 ANQGSEA. The CDR3 is CSVEGQGVGYTF. The CDR3 DNA reads as TGCAGCGTTGAAGGGCAGGGCGTTGGCTACACCTTC. Full variable domain (remainder filled in from reference TRBV29-1 and TRBJ1-2): SAVISQKPSRDICQRGTSLTIQCQVDSQVTMMFWYRQQPGQSLTLIATANQGSEATYESGFVIDKFPISRPNLTFSTLTVSNMSPEDSSIYLCSVEGQGVGYTFGSGTRLTVV.

The chain links TRBV5-1 to TRBJ2-7; D tentatively fits TRBD1 or TRBD2 (5 bases each). The V gene's germline CDR1 is SGHRS and CDR2 YFSETQ. V lost 4 bases to trimming and J lost 1 base, with 15 bases between them. The CDR3 totals 15 residues. The CDR3 nucleotides read TGCGCCAGCAGCCTGTCCTCAGGGAGTTCCTACGAGCAGTACTTC. Translation: CASSLSSGSSYEQYF.

The chain carries TRBV2 and TRBJ1-5; no clear D gene. Germline CDR1 and CDR2: SNHLY and FYNNEI. V lost 6 bases, J lost 11 bases, and 29 bases lay in between. CDR3 size: 17 residues. The CDR3: CASSDEWTPLDGMTQHF. The CDR3 nucleotides read TGTGCCAGCAGCGATGAATGGACGCCGCTTGATGGGATGACCCAGCATTTT. Full variable domain (missing parts from reference TRBV2 and TRBJ1-5): EPEVTQTPSHQVTQMGQEVILRCVPISNHLYFYWYRQILGQKVEFLVSFYNNEISEKSEIFDDQFSVERPDGSNFTLKIRSTKLEDSAMYFCASSDEWTPLDGMTQHFGDGTRLSIL.

This rearrangement joins TRBV9 to TRBJ1-2, with 7 nucleotides matching TRBD1. The length of the CDR3 is 17 residues. Germline V gives CDR1 SGDLS, CDR2 YYNGEE. J was trimmed by 0 bases and V by 4 bases; bases with no gene match: 12. The CDR3: CASSSRDRVNTNYGYTF. Here the CDR3 DNA reads TGTGCCAGCAGCTCCCGCGACAGGGTCAACACTAACTATGGCTACACCTTC. Full variable domain (outside the CDR3, taken from reference TRBV9 and TRBJ1-2): DSGVTQTPKHLITATGQRVTLRCSPRSGDLSVYWYQQSLDQGLQFLIQYYNGEERAKGNILERFSAQQFPDLHSELNLSSLELGDSALYFCASSSRDRVNTNYGYTFGSGTRLTVV.

The V gene is TRBV27, the J gene TRBJ2-2; D remains unclear. CDR1 MNHEY and CDR2 SMNVEV come from the germline V gene (reference sequence). The CDR3 sequence is 13 residues long. Trimming pared 2 bases from V and 4 bases from J, leaving 5 bases between. The CDR3 reads CASSLQTTGELFF. The CDR3 DNA sequence: TGTGCCAGCAGTTTACAGACCACCGGGGAGCTGTTTTTT.

V usage is TRBV5-6 and J usage is TRBJ1-2; D remains unclear. This CDR3 is built from 12 residues. The germline gives CDR1 SGHDT, CDR2 YYEEEE. V was clipped by 4 bases and J by 8 bases, with 12 bases between them. The CDR3 nucleotides read TGTGCCAGCAGCCACCCCCGGACCGGCTACACCTTC. Amino acid sequence: CASSHPRTGYTF.

The chain has TRBV6-6 and TRBJ1-3; D remains unclear. The CDR3 is 14 amino acids. CDR1 is MNHNY, CDR2 SVGAGI, per germline (reference sequence). Between the trimmed V and J ends, which lost 6 bases and 0 bases, there was a span of 9 bases. The CDR3 DNA sequence: TGTGCCAGCAGACCCGCAAGCTCTGGAAACACCATATATTTT. It encodes CASRPASSGNTIYF.

The chain recombines TRBV6-5 with TRBJ1-1; 7 bases map to TRBD1. The J segment lost 5 bases and the V segment lost 4 bases, leaving 7 bases of the junction unmatched. The CDR3 has 14 residues. Germline CDR1 and CDR2: MNHEY and SVGAGI. Written as DNA, the CDR3 is TGTGCCAGCAGTTTCTCCCGGGACAGAACTGAAGCTTTCTTT. It is translated as CASSFSRDRTEAFF.